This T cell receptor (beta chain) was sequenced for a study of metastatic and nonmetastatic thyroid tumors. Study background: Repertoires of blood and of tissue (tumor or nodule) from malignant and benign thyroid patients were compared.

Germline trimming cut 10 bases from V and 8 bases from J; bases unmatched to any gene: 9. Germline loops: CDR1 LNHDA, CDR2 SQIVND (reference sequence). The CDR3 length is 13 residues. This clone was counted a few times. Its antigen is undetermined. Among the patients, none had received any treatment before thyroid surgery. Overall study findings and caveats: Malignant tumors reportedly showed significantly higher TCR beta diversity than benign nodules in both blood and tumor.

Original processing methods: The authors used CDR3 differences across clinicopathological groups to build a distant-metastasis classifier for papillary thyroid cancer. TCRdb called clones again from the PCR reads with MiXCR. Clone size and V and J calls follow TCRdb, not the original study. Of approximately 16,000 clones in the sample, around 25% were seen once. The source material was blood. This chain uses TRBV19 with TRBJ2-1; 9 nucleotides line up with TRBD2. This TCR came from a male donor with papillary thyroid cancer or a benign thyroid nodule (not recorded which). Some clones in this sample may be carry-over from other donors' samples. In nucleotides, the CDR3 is TGTGCCACCTCAGTAGCGGGAGCCTATGAGCAGTTCTTC. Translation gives CATSVAGAYEQFF.